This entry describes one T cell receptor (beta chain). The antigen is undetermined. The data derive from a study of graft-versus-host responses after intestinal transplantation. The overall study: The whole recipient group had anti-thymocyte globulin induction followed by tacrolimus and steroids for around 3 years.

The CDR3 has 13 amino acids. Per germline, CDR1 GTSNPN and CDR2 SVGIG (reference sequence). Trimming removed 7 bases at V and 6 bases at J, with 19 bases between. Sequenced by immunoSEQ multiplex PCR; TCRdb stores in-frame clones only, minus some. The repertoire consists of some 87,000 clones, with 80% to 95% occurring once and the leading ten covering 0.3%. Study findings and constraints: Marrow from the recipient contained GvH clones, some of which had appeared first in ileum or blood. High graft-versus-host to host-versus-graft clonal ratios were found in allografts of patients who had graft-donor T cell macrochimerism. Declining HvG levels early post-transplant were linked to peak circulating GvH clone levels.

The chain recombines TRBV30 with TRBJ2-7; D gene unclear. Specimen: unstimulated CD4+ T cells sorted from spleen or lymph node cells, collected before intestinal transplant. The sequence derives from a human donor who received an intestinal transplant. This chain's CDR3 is CASGGEFLREQYF. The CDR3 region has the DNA TGTGCCTCTGGTGGGGAATTCCTACGCGAGCAGTACTTC.